These 9 T cell receptor beta chains share one sample of origin, sequenced in a study of monozygotic twins with cystic fibrosis. Only in-frame clones appear in the TCRdb table, and some are missing; sequencing was by immunoSEQ multiplex PCR. The table includes some 15,000 clones, roughly 85% detected once. The source material was blood. All receptors come from a boy aged 5 to 17 with cystic fibrosis.

V usage is TRBV7-9 and J usage is TRBJ2-3; 7 bases align to TRBD1. The CDR3 loop spans 15 amino acids. Germline-derived CDR1 and CDR2 are SEHNR and FQNEAQ (reference sequence). Unmatched junction bases numbered 3, after V lost 3 bases and J lost 0 bases. The CDR3 nucleotides read TGTGCCAGCAGCTTTAACAGGGGAAGCACAGATACGCAGTATTTT. Translation: CASSFNRGSTDTQYF.

The chain joins TRBV7-9 to TRBJ2-2; possible D gene TRBD1, 6 bases. This CDR3 is 16 amino acids long. The V end was cut by 5 bases, the J end by 2 bases, with 15 bases between. Germline CDR1 reads SEHNR; CDR2 reads FQNEAQ (reference sequence). In DNA form, the CDR3 reads TGTGCCAGCAGCGCCCCCGGGACAAAAAACACCGGGGAGCTGTTTTTT. Translating gives CASSAPGTKNTGELFF.

V and J are TRBV19 and TRBJ1-3; weak D call: TRBD1 (6 bases). Germline V gene data show CDR1 as LNHDA and CDR2 as SQIVND (reference sequence). V was shortened by 1 base and J by 5 bases, with 21 bases between the two germline ends. The CDR3 sequence is 18 residues long. As DNA, the CDR3 is TGTGCCAGTAGTATAGCAGGGGCGGCCCGCGGACTGAGAAACACCATATATTTT. Its protein product is CASSIAGAARGLRNTIYF.

The J gene is TRBJ1-5, the V gene TRBV2; D unclear. This CDR3 contains 14 residues. Per the germline V gene, CDR1 is SNHLY and CDR2 is FYNNEI. V was shortened by 4 bases and J by 0 bases, with 7 bases between the two germline ends. The CDR3 nucleotides are TGTGCCAGCAGTGGAGAGAATAGCAATCAGCCCCAGCATTTT. Protein product: CASSGENSNQPQHF.

The chain combines TRBV19 with TRBJ2-3, with a weak D call TRBD2 (5 bases). V was clipped by 5 bases and J by 0 bases, with 9 bases between them. The CDR3 runs 14 residues. CDR1 and CDR2 (germline): LNHDA, SQIVND (reference sequence). CDR3: CASSPRTSTDTQYF. The CDR3 DNA reads as TGTGCCAGTAGTCCCCGGACTAGCACAGATACGCAGTATTTT.

CDR3 in amino acids: CASSLGPQSHEQYF. The CDR3 DNA reads TGCGCCAGCAGCTTAGGTCCCCAGTCCCACGAGCAGTACTTC. The rearrangement uses TRBV5-1 and TRBJ2-7, with D uncertain. CDR1 and CDR2 from the germline V gene are SGHRS and YFSETQ. CDR3 size: 14 residues. Trimming cost V 2 bases and J 5 bases, with 14 bases left between them.

This clone is a singleton in its sample. The chain recombines TRBV28 with TRBJ2-7; tentatively, D is TRBD2 (6 bases). V lost 3 bases and J lost 3, with 18 bases in between. This CDR3 is built from 16 residues. Germline CDR1 and CDR2: MDHEN and SYDVKM. CDR3 in amino acids: CASSFWAAGRSYEQYF. The CDR3 DNA reads TGTGCCAGCAGTTTTTGGGCGGCGGGACGAAGCTACGAGCAGTACTTC.

The table lists this clone with a count of one. The chain joins TRBV5-1 to TRBJ2-7, with D possibly being TRBD2 (5 bases). This CDR3 is 13 amino acids long. V lost 5 bases and J lost 2, with 11 bases in between. Germline CDR1 reads SGHRS; CDR2 reads YFSETQ. CDR3: CASSQPGTYEQYF. The CDR3, as DNA: TGCGCCAGCAGTCAACCGGGAACCTACGAGCAGTACTTC.

The chain couples TRBV28 to TRBJ2-7; possible D gene TRBD1, 6 bases. V lost 8 bases and J 3 bases, leaving 11 bases between the germline ends. This CDR3 has 12 amino acids. Germline V lookup: CDR1 MDHEN, CDR2 SYDVKM. The DNA for the CDR3 is TGTGCCAGCCTCAGCAGGGGCTACGAGCAGTACTTC. Amino acid sequence: CASLSRGYEQYF. The variable domain in full, completed from reference TRBV28 and TRBJ2-7, reads DVKVTQSSRYLVKRTGEKVFLECVQDMDHENMFWYRQDPGLGLRLIYFSYDVKMKEKGDIPEGYSVSREKKERFSLILESASTNQTSMYLCASLSRGYEQYFGPGTRLTVT.